This T cell receptor beta chain was found in a study of T cell responses to AZD1222 COVID-19 vaccine. Study results and caveats: Dominant at 160-218 and 743-854, vaccine-associated CD4 TCRs also spanned spike. Clonal diversity was possibly underestimated, and white British individuals and females predominated among donors. Reportedly, nearly half the spike-specific TCRs target unmutated variant regions.

Trimming left V 6 bases short and J 1 base short, with 15 bases between. The CDR3 length is 15 residues. Germline CDR1 MNHEY, CDR2 SMNVEV (reference sequence). Details on this clone: Its target is not known.

Profiled with immunoSEQ multiplex PCR; TCRdb holds only in-frame clones, not every one. Among about 120,000 clones, 89% were seen once, and the ten largest hold roughly 1.6%. The rearrangement joins TRBV27 to TRBJ1-1; D is uncertain. This receptor was taken from an adult in good health. The sample here was peripheral blood, taken on day 0 of AZD1222 vaccination. CDR3 in DNA: TGTGCCAGCAGCCTTAACCCCTGGGAGAACACTGAAGCTTTCTTT. It translates to CASSLNPWENTEAFF.